This entry concerns a single T cell receptor beta chain. As yet, its antigen is unknown. Blood CD8+ and CD4+ T cells underwent high-throughput TCR beta sequencing. The V and J ends lost 10 bases and 7 bases respectively, with 10 bases between them. Germline V CDR1 and CDR2: SEHNR, FQNEAQ (reference sequence). The CDR3 length is 11 residues. When the RNA was reverse transcribed, random hexamers were used with an input of about 0.45 to 1 ug. A multiplex approach, immunoSEQ multiplex PCR, amplified TCR beta CDR3 across 54 Vbeta and 13 Jbeta. TCRdb re-called the immunoSEQ multiplex PCR reads through MiXCR, storing one row per CDR3 protein. Of some 200,000 distinct CDR3 sequences listed, about 95% are singletons. The data were taken from a study of CD8 T cells in Susac syndrome. Findings and caveats of the study: In total CD8+ repertoires, some 15 Susac-specific public clones were found, and in CD8+ TEMRA repertoires, several were found.

The TCR was taken from a human donor with Susac syndrome. This chain links TRBV7-9 with TRBJ1-4; D gene uncertain. Sequenced material: CD8+ T cells from PBMCs. The CDR3 region is CATRGGEKLFF. CDR3 bases: TGTGCCACGAGAGGAGGTGAAAAACTGTTTTTT.